This record looks at one T cell receptor beta chain sequence and its context. Antigen specificity is unknown. This sample is drawn from a study of T cell responses to AZD1222 COVID-19 vaccine. Study outcomes and limitations: Among spike-specific TCRs, nearly half reportedly target unmutated variant regions.

Sequencing used immunoSEQ multiplex PCR; TCRdb keeps in-frame clones, though not all of them. The data contain tens of thousands of clones, 86% of them singletons. The CDR3 is made up of 15 amino acids. V was cut by 4 bases and J by 4 bases, with 17 bases left in between. Germline CDR1 reads SGDLS; CDR2 reads YYNGEE. This TCR came from an adult in good health. The sequencing used peripheral blood, collected on day 0 of AZD1222 vaccination. The genes are TRBV9 and TRBJ1-1, with D hard to call. The CDR3 DNA reads TGTGCCAGCAGCACCTCCGGGAATCGGGGCACTGAAGCTTTCTTT. This codes for CASSTSGNRGTEAFF.